Shown below are 18 T cell receptor beta chains from a single sample sequenced in a study of beta chain features in type 1 diabetes. Study-wide results and limits: All four CD4+ subsets of Type 1 diabetes patients contained TCRB CDR3s that were moderately but significantly shorter.

The antigens of these receptors remain unknown. All of the isolated RNA was reverse transcribed, so expressed TCRB transcripts were sequenced. Here immunoSEQ multiplex PCR was the method, and the copy in TCRdb shows in-frame clones only, minus some. The sample gives hundreds of thousands of clones, 11% to 15% of which show up once; 0.03% to 0.045% is in the top ten. Sequencing was carried out using naive CD4+ T cells from blood. Receptor source: a man aged 18 to 30 with type 1 diabetes.

This clone was counted between two and nine times. The DNA of the CDR3 is TGTGCCAGCAGCAAGCTAGCGGGCCATTACAATGAGCAGTTCTTC. Translating it yields CASSKLAGHYNEQFF. This chain uses TRBV7-9 with TRBJ2-1; 8 bases align to TRBD2. The CDR3 consists of 15 residues. Germline lookup yields CDR1 SEHNR and CDR2 FQNEAQ (reference sequence). J gave up 4 bases and V 5 bases, and 7 bases lay outside the gene matches.

This chain connects TRBV7-8 to TRBJ2-6; D unresolved. CDR3 length: 15 residues. Germline-derived CDR1 and CDR2 are SGHVS and FQNEAQ. V lost 4 bases to trimming and J lost 0 bases, with 7 bases between them. In DNA form, the CDR3 reads TGTGCCAGCAGCTCCAGGAGCTCTGGGGCCAACGTCCTGACTTTC. Translation gives CASSSRSSGANVLTF.

The chain recombines TRBV30 with TRBJ1-2, with a weak D call TRBD1 (5 bases). The V end was cut by 5 bases, the J end by 4 bases, with 17 bases between. In germline, CDR1 is GTSNPN, CDR2 SVGIG (reference sequence). The CDR3 is 14 amino acids. CDR3 protein: CAWLPGMGVYGYTF. The DNA for the CDR3 is TGTGCCTGGCTTCCAGGGATGGGGGTCTATGGCTACACCTTC.

This clone turned up a few times. V is TRBV30 and J is TRBJ2-5, with TRBD2 matching over 9 bases. Trimming took 0 bases from V and 5 from J; bases not matched to a gene: 4. In germline, CDR1 is GTSNPN, CDR2 SVGIG (reference sequence). CDR3 length: 14 amino acids. Here the CDR3 DNA reads TGTGCCTGGAGTGTCGCTAGCGGGGCGGAGACCCAGTACTTC. Its protein is CAWSVASGAETQYF.

The genes are TRBV4-3 and TRBJ2-7; maybe TRBD1 (6 bases). This CDR3 has 17 amino acids. Germline values: CDR1 LGHNA, CDR2 YSLEER. V lost 1 base and J 0 bases, leaving 16 bases between the germline ends. The DNA of the CDR3 is TGCGCCAGCAGCCAAGGAGGCACAGGGACCATCTCCTACGAGCAGTACTTC. The encoded protein is CASSQGGTGTISYEQYF.

The CDR3 protein is CASSLGSQQFF. CDR3 DNA sequence: TGCGCCAGCAGCTTGGGGAGCCAGCAGTTCTTC. The chain is built from TRBV5-1 and TRBJ2-1; D uncertain. With 0 bases removed from V and 11 bases from J, the gap between germline ends came to 6 bases. CDR3 size: 11 residues. Germline V gene sequence: CDR1 SGHRS, CDR2 YFSETQ.

This clone was counted between two and nine times. J is TRBJ2-7 and V is TRBV7-6, with D uncertain. Per germline, CDR1 SGHVS and CDR2 FNYEAQ. With 5 bases removed from V and 5 bases from J, the gap between germline ends came to 10 bases. The CDR3 totals 12 residues. The CDR3 loop reads CASSPKQNEQYF. The CDR3 DNA sequence: TGTGCCAGCAGCCCGAAACAGAACGAGCAGTACTTC.

The chain recombines TRBV7-9 with TRBJ1-1; possibly TRBD1 for D (5 bases). Trimming cost V 0 bases and J 8 bases, with 10 bases left between them. The CDR3 is 13 residues long. The V gene's germline CDR1 is SEHNR and CDR2 FQNEAQ (reference sequence). This CDR3 reads CASSLARDREAFF. The CDR3 DNA sequence: TGTGCCAGCAGCTTAGCCAGGGACCGGGAAGCTTTCTTT. Together with reference TRBV7-9 and TRBJ1-1, the CDR3 gives the full variable domain: DTGVSQNPRHKITKRGQNVTFRCDPISEHNRLYWYRQTLGQGPEFLTYFQNEAQLEKSRLLSDRFSAERPKGSFSTLEIQRTEQGDSAMYLCASSLARDREAFFGQGTRLTVV.

In this sample, this clone turned up a few times. This chain connects TRBV10-3 to TRBJ2-3; D remains ambiguous. CDR1 is ENHRY, CDR2 SYGVKD, per germline. V lost 9 bases and J lost 0, with 7 bases in between. This CDR3 comprises 12 residues. CDR3 DNA sequence: TGTGCCATAACTTCTAGCACAGATACGCAGTATTTT. Protein sequence: CAITSSTDTQYF.

The chain joins TRBV6-1 to TRBJ1-2; 7 nucleotides align to TRBD1. V gave up 7 bases and J gave up 7 bases; unmatched junction bases: 9. CDR3 length: 13 amino acids. Germline V gives CDR1 MNHNS, CDR2 SASEGT. The CDR3 loop is CASTGQNYGGYTF. In nucleotides, the CDR3 is TGTGCCAGCACGGGACAGAACTACGGTGGCTACACCTTC.

This clone has a handful of counts. The CDR3 DNA follows: TGCAGCGTTGCGTCCACCTCTGGAAACACCATATATTTT. This translates into CSVASTSGNTIYF. The rearrangement uses TRBV29-1 and TRBJ1-3; no clear D gene. V lost 4 bases and J lost 0, with 7 bases in between. There are 13 residues in the CDR3. Per germline, CDR1 SQVTM and CDR2 ANQGSEA.

The chain combines TRBV4-1 with TRBJ1-5, with D possibly TRBD1 on 5 matching bases. Trimming took 2 bases from V and 0 from J, leaving 8 bases between them. Germline V gene data show CDR1 as MGHRA and CDR2 as YSYEKL. The CDR3 contains 15 residues. In DNA form, the CDR3 reads TGCGCCAGCAGCCAAAACCAGGGTAGCAATCAGCCCCAGCATTTT. Translating gives CASSQNQGSNQPQHF.

The rearrangement uses TRBV5-1 and TRBJ2-4; D may be TRBD1 (6 bases). V was shortened by 3 bases and J by 8 bases, with 15 bases between the two germline ends. CDR1 and CDR2 (germline): SGHRS, YFSETQ. The CDR3 covers 14 residues. The CDR3 is CASSSTTGVDIQYF. For the CDR3, the DNA is TGCGCCAGCAGCTCTACGACAGGTGTGGACATTCAGTACTTC.

This clone was counted only a few times. The chain recombines TRBV9 with TRBJ2-2; D is perhaps TRBD1 (6 bases). V shed 2 bases and J shed 1 base, with 12 bases lying between them. The CDR3 covers 16 residues. Germline loops: CDR1 SGDLS, CDR2 YYNGEE. The CDR3 sequence is CASSVSGTMNTGELFF. For the CDR3, the DNA is TGTGCCAGCAGCGTCTCCGGGACAATGAACACCGGGGAGCTGTTTTTT.

V is TRBV14 and J is TRBJ2-7, with unresolved D. The CDR3 contains 11 residues. Germline loops: CDR1 SGHDN, CDR2 FVKESK. V was cut by 4 bases and J by 4 bases, with 5 bases left in between. CDR3 DNA sequence: TGTGCCAGCAGCCTGGCATACGAGCAGTACTTC. Protein sequence: CASSLAYEQYF.

This clone was recorded a few times. V and J are TRBV18 and TRBJ2-7; TRBD1 matches 8 bases. The ends lost 6 bases at V and 5 bases at J; junction bases unmatched: 9. Germline CDR1 is KGHSH and CDR2 is LQKENI. The CDR3 length is 14 residues. CDR3 protein: CASSPRTGWDEQYF. Written as DNA, the CDR3 is TGTGCCAGCTCCCCAAGGACAGGGTGGGACGAGCAGTACTTC. The entire variable domain, with the rest obtained from reference TRBV18 and TRBJ2-7, is as follows: NAGVMQNPRHLVRRRGQEARLRCSPMKGHSHVYWYRQLPEEGLKFMVYLQKENIIDESGMPKERFSAEFPKEGPSILRIQQVVRGDSAAYFCASSPRTGWDEQYFGPGTRLTVT.

This clone showed up just a few times. This rearrangement joins TRBV5-1 to TRBJ2-5, with D possibly being TRBD1 or TRBD2 (5 bases each). The CDR3 has 15 residues. Germline values: CDR1 SGHRS, CDR2 YFSETQ. V lost 3 bases and J lost 3, with 15 bases in between. CDR3 DNA: TGCGCCAGCAGCTCCCTACCGGGACGGGAAGAGACCCAGTACTTC. It encodes CASSSLPGREETQYF.

This clone has a handful of counts. The chain carries TRBV28 and TRBJ1-3; D not certain. The length of the CDR3 is 13 residues. Germline V gene data show CDR1 as MDHEN and CDR2 as SYDVKM. V was clipped by 5 bases and J by 3 bases, with 8 bases between them. CDR3 in amino acids: CASSPPVGNTIYF. The CDR3 DNA sequence: TGTGCCAGCAGTCCTCCGGTTGGAAACACCATATATTTT. Full variable domain (rest looked up from reference TRBV28 and TRBJ1-3): DVKVTQSSRYLVKRTGEKVFLECVQDMDHENMFWYRQDPGLGLRLIYFSYDVKMKEKGDIPEGYSVSREKKERFSLILESASTNQTSMYLCASSPPVGNTIYFGEGSWLTVV.